The clone carrying this T cell receptor beta chain was picked up one time. Its cognate antigen is unknown. The data were obtained in a study of cytomegalovirus exposure and HLA in healthy donors. Germline CDR1 and CDR2: SGHTA and FQGNSA. The CDR3 has 14 residues. V dropped 6 bases and J dropped 6; count of bases not matched to a gene: 5. Whereas donors were nominally healthy upon sampling, unrecorded immune exposures were probable. Points from the study as a whole: Serostatus for CMV was the only available immune exposure information. In an earlier analysis, productive rearrangement rates for most beta V segments clustered near 87% or 30%.

A multiplex PCR was run with 60 Vbeta primers and 13 Jbeta primers. Produced via immunoSEQ multiplex PCR; TCRdb's table is partial and in-frame only. The sample lists about 160,000 clones, 76% occurring once. The gene calls are TRBV7-2 and TRBJ1-6, with 7 nucleotides matching TRBD1. This TCR was sampled from a female donor in good health and CMV-seronegative. The sample was PBMCs. The CDR3, as DNA: TGTGCCAGCAGAGGACAGGATCTTAATTCACCCCTCCACTTT. This codes for CASRGQDLNSPLHF.